This TCR beta chain is drawn from a study of cytomegalovirus exposure and HLA in healthy donors. To note about this clone: The sample has other DNA sequences that encode this CDR3 too.

The PCR made use of 60 Vbeta and 13 Jbeta primers. The repertoire was sequenced with immunoSEQ multiplex PCR; TCRdb's copy has only in-frame clones and lacks some. The data hold about 120,000 clones, with approximately 82% observed a single time. The origin of this receptor is a female donor in good health and CMV-seronegative. Sequenced sample: PBMCs.

CDR3 DNA sequence: TGTGCCAGCAGTTACACGACAGGGCGAGAGACCCAGTACTTC. This codes for CASSYTTGRETQYF. The chain employs TRBV6-5 and TRBJ2-5; 7 bases line up with TRBD1. Trimming cost V 2 bases and J 4 bases; bases outside gene matches: 4. In germline, CDR1 is MNHEY, CDR2 SVGAGI. The length of the CDR3 is 14 residues.